A selection of T cell receptor beta chains follows, all from one sample in a study of blood T cell repertoires in COVID-19. Measured with immunoSEQ multiplex PCR; TCRdb has only the in-frame clones, and not every one. The table has 250,000 to 350,000 clones, about nine tenths seen once. The source material was peripheral blood. Receptors were obtained from a man aged 18 to 30 with active or convalescent COVID-19. The CDR3 runs from the conserved cysteine through the conserved F or W. A D gene is named only where the DNA matches it firmly. Expanded clones get a size class; other rows say once, few or many, or leave the size out.

D	V	J	size	CDR3	DNA
TRBD1	TRBV19	TRBJ1-5	NA	CASGPGQKNQPQHF	TGTGCCAGTGGACCGGGACAGAAGAATCAGCCCCAGCATTTT
TRBD1	TRBV5-6	TRBJ1-2	NA	CASTQGTGYGYTF	TGTGCCAGCACCCAGGGGACAGGGTACGGCTACACCTTC
TRBD1	TRBV6-5	TRBJ1-4	NA	CASRRRDRGGKLFF	TGTGCCAGCAGACGACGGGACAGGGGCGGAAAACTGTTTTTT
NA	TRBV6-5	TRBJ1-2	NA	CASSTRDFGYTF	TGTGCCAGCAGCACCAGGGATTTTGGCTACACCTTC
NA	TRBV7-9	TRBJ2-2	NA	CASSLIGSVANTGELFF	TGTGCCAGCAGCTTAATCGGGTCTGTGGCGAACACCGGGGAGCTGTTTTTT
TRBD1	TRBV5-6	TRBJ2-6	few	CASSSYRGPGANVLTF	TGTGCCAGCAGCTCCTACAGGGGGCCTGGGGCCAACGTCCTGACTTTC
NA	TRBV4-3	TRBJ2-5	once	CASSQGRYQETQYF	TGCGCCAGCAGCCAGGGCAGGTACCAAGAGACCCAGTACTTC
TRBD1	TRBV29-1	TRBJ2-7	NA	CSFRTGTGEWEQYF	TGCAGCTTTCGGACCGGGACAGGAGAGTGGGAGCAGTACTTC
TRBD1	TRBV10-3	TRBJ1-5	NA	CAISGQGGQPQHF	TGTGCCATCAGTGGACAGGGGGGACAGCCCCAGCATTTT
NA	TRBV25-1	TRBJ2-3	NA	CASASAGITDTQYF	TGTGCCAGCGCGTCGGCGGGGATCACAGATACGCAGTATTTT
NA	TRBV27	TRBJ1-2	NA	CASKEVGPQAGYTF	TGTGCCAGCAAGGAGGTAGGACCTCAGGCTGGCTACACCTTC
NA	TRBV19	TRBJ1-5	NA	CASAPRQVKNQPQHF	TGTGCCAGTGCCCCCCGACAGGTTAAAAATCAGCCCCAGCATTTT
NA	TRBV21-1	TRBJ2-7	NA	CASSKQTDPTHEQYF	TGTGCCAGCAGCAAACAAACCGATCCTACTCACGAGCAGTACTTC
NA	TRBV6-1	TRBJ1-2	NA	CASSEPKFRSGEYGYTF	TGTGCCAGCAGTGAGCCTAAATTCAGGTCGGGAGAATATGGCTACACCTTC
TRBD1	TRBV6-6	TRBJ2-4	NA	CASSYGTGVTKNIQYF	TGTGCCAGCAGTTACGGGACAGGGGTTACCAAAAACATTCAGTACTTC
TRBD1	TRBV28	TRBJ1-1	NA	CASSLWGSTDRGQGTEAFF	TGTGCCAGCAGTTTATGGGGTTCAACGGACAGGGGTCAGGGCACTGAAGCTTTCTTT
NA	TRBV5-1	TRBJ2-3	NA	CASSYGQGGITSTDTQYF	TGCGCCAGCAGCTACGGACAGGGAGGGATAACTAGCACAGATACGCAGTATTTT
NA	TRBV4-1	TRBJ1-5	NA	CASSLTYSNQPQHF	TGCGCCAGCAGTCTCACCTATAGCAATCAGCCCCAGCATTTT
TRBD1	TRBV7-2	TRBJ1-5	NA	CASSWTGTGQNQPQHF	TGTGCCAGCAGCTGGACCGGGACAGGGCAGAATCAGCCCCAGCATTTT
NA	TRBV5-5	TRBJ2-1	NA	CASSLALYNEQFF	TGTGCCAGCAGCTTGGCCCTCTACAATGAGCAGTTCTTC
NA	TRBV2	TRBJ2-2	NA	CASSDPANTGELFF	TGTGCCAGTAGCGACCCCGCGAACACCGGGGAGCTGTTTTTT
NA	TRBV12-3/TRBV12-4	TRBJ2-5	NA	CASSFGAVETQYF	TGTGCCAGCAGTTTTGGGGCGGTGGAGACCCAGTACTTC
NA	TRBV29-1	TRBJ2-5	few	CSVEGEQETQYF	TGCAGCGTTGAAGGCGAGCAAGAGACCCAGTACTTC
NA	TRBV7-9	TRBJ2-1	NA	CASSFSWTGRYLYNEQFF	TGTGCCAGCAGCTTTTCCTGGACGGGGAGATATCTGTACAATGAGCAGTTCTTC
NA	TRBV7-6	TRBJ2-2	NA	CASSLAYGAQLNTGELFF	TGTGCCAGCAGCTTAGCTTACGGAGCCCAACTGAACACCGGGGAGCTGTTTTTT
TRBD1	TRBV18	TRBJ1-6	NA	CASSPGQIISPLHF	TGTGCCAGCTCACCGGGACAGATAATTTCACCCCTCCACTTT
NA	TRBV6-4	TRBJ2-3	NA	CASSARGGVGTDTQYF	TGTGCCAGCAGTGCTCGTGGCGGGGTAGGGACAGATACGCAGTATTTT
NA	TRBV6-1	TRBJ1-5	NA	CASSEGGRQPQHF	TGTGCCAGCAGTGAAGGGGGCAGGCAGCCCCAGCATTTT
TRBD1	TRBV6-1	TRBJ2-4	NA	CASRWTGGVIQYF	TGTGCCAGCAGATGGACAGGGGGCGTGATTCAGTACTTC
NA	TRBV14	TRBJ2-1	once	CASSMKLSGYNEQFF	TGTGCCAGCAGCATGAAGTTATCGGGGTACAATGAGCAGTTCTTC
NA	TRBV5-1	TRBJ1-1	NA	CASSPQTAVIWSPRVFTEAFF	TGCGCCAGCAGCCCCCAAACGGCCGTGATCTGGTCTCCCCGGGTGTTCACTGAAGCTTTCTTT
TRBD2	TRBV27	TRBJ2-1	NA	CASSAMRTSGRIVEQFF	TGTGCCAGCAGTGCTATGCGAACTAGCGGGAGGATTGTTGAGCAGTTCTTC
NA	TRBV29-1	TRBJ1-1	few	CSVTRQSNTEAFF	TGCAGCGTTACTCGACAATCGAACACTGAAGCTTTCTTT
TRBD1	TRBV18	TRBJ1-5	NA	CASSPQGASNQPQHF	TGTGCCAGCTCACCTCAGGGGGCTAGCAATCAGCCCCAGCATTTT
NA	TRBV21-1	TRBJ2-1	NA	CASSKGELQGPYNEQFF	TGTGCCAGCAGCAAGGGGGAGCTACAGGGGCCATACAATGAGCAGTTCTTC
TRBD1	TRBV19	TRBJ2-7	NA	CASSIGGTGLYEQYF	TGTGCCAGTAGTATCGGCGGGACAGGGCTCTACGAGCAGTACTTC
TRBD1	TRBV29-1	TRBJ1-1	NA	CSVGQGWAMNTEAFF	TGCAGCGTTGGACAGGGGTGGGCGATGAACACTGAAGCTTTCTTT
NA	TRBV28	TRBJ1-1	NA	CASSLTDLNTEAFF	TGTGCCAGCAGTTTAACAGATCTGAACACTGAAGCTTTCTTT
NA	TRBV6-5	TRBJ1-5	NA	CASSSTQYSNQPQHF	TGTGCCAGCAGCTCCACACAGTATAGCAATCAGCCCCAGCATTTT
NA	TRBV7-2	TRBJ2-7	NA	CASSLEARGRLEQYF	TGTGCCAGCAGCTTAGAGGCCAGGGGACGGCTCGAGCAGTACTTC
TRBD2	TRBV15	TRBJ2-1	NA	CATSRLRTSGTQNEQFF	TGTGCCACCAGCAGATTAAGGACTAGCGGGACCCAGAATGAGCAGTTCTTC
NA	TRBV28	TRBJ2-1	NA	CASSPPLELYNEQFF	TGTGCCAGCAGCCCCCCTTTAGAACTTTACAATGAGCAGTTCTTC
NA	TRBV7-9	TRBJ2-2	NA	CASSPPRRGNTGELFF	TGTGCCAGCAGCCCCCCCCGGCGGGGAAACACCGGGGAGCTGTTTTTT
TRBD1	TRBV19	TRBJ1-1	NA	CASTNLKGGNTEAFF	TGTGCCAGTACCAATCTCAAAGGGGGCAACACTGAAGCTTTCTTT
NA	TRBV7-3	TRBJ2-3	NA	CASRPGTGITDTQYF	TGTGCCAGCAGGCCCGGGACTGGGATCACAGATACGCAGTATTTT
TRBD2	TRBV9	TRBJ2-3	NA	CASSAGLAGEFTDTQYF	TGTGCCAGCAGCGCGGGACTAGCGGGGGAATTCACAGATACGCAGTATTTT
NA	TRBV3-1/TRBV3-2	TRBJ1-1	once	CASSRDMSEAFF	TGTGCCAGCAGCCGAGACATGTCTGAAGCTTTCTTT